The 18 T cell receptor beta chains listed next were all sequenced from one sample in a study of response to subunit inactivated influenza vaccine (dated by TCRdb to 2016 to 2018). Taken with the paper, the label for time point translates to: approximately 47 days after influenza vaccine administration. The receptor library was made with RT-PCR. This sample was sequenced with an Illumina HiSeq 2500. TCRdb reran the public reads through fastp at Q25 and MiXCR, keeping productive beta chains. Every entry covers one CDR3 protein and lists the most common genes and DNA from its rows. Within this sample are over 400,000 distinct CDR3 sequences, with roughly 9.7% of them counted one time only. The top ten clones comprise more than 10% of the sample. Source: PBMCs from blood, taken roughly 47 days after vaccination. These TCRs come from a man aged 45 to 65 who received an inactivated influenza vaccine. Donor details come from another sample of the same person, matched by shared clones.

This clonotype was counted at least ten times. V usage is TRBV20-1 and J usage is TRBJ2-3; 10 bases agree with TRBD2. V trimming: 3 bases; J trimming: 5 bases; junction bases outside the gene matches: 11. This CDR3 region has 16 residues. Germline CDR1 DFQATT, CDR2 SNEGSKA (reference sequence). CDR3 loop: CSARSNSGRRGDTQYF. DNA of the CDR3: TGCAGTGCTAGGAGTAATAGCGGGAGGCGGGGAGATACGCAGTATTTT.

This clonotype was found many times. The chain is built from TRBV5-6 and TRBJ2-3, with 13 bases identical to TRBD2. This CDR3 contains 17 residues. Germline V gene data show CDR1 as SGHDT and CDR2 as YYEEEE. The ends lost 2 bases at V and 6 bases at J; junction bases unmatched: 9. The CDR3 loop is CASSLKGLAGLGDTQYF. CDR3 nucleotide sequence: TGTGCCAGCAGCTTAAAGGGACTAGCGGGACTTGGCGATACGCAGTATTTT.

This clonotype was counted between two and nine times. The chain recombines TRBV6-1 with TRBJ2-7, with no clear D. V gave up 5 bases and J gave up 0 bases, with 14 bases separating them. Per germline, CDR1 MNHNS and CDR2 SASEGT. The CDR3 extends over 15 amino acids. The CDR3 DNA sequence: TGTGCCAGCAGTCCGACCTTCAAGAACTCCTACGAGCAGTACTTC. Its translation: CASSPTFKNSYEQYF.

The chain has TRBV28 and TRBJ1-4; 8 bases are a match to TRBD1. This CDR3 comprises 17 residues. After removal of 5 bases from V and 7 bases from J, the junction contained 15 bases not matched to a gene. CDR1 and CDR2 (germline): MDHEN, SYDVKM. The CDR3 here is CASSPRDRLFFGEKLFF. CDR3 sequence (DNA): TGTGCCAGCAGTCCCCGGGACAGGCTCTTCTTCGGTGAAAAACTGTTTTTT.

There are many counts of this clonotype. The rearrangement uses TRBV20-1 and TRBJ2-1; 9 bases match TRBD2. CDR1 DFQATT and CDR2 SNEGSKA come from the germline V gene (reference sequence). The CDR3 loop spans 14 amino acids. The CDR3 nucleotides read TGCAGGGCCCCAGGGGTAGCGGGAGACAATGAGCAGTTCTTC. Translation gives CRAPGVAGDNEQFF.

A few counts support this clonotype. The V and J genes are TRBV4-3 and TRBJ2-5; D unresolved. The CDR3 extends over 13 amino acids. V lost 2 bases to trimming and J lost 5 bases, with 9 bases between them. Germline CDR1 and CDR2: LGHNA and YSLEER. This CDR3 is CASSQFTSETQYF. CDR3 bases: TGCGCCAGCAGCCAATTCACCTCTGAGACCCAGTACTTC.

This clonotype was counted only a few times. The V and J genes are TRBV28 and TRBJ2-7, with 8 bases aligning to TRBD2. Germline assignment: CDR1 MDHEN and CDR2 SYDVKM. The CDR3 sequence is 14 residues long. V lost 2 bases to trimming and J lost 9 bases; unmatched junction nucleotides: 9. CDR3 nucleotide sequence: TGTGCCAGCAGTTTACATAGCGGGGCCGCCCCGCAGTACTTC. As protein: CASSLHSGAAPQYF.

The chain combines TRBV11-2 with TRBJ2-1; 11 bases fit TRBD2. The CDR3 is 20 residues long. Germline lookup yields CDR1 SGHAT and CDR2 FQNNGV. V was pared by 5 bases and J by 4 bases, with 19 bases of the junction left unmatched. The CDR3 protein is CASSLLGASGRPSSYNEQFF. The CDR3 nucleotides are TGTGCCAGCAGCCTCCTCGGGGCTAGCGGGAGGCCCTCCAGTTACAATGAGCAGTTCTTC.

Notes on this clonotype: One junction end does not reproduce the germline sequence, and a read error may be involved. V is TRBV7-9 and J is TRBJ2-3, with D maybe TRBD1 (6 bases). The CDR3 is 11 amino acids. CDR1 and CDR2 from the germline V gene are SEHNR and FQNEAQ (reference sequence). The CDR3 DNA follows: TGTGCCAGCAGCTTAGCGCAGGACAGCGTTTTT. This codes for CASSLAQDSVF.

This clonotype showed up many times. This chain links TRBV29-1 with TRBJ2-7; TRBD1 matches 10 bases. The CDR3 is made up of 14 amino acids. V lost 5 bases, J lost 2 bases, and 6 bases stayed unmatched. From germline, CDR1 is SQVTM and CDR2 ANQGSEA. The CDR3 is CSVSTGGLAYEQYF. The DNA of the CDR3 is TGCAGCGTTTCGACAGGGGGCTTAGCCTACGAGCAGTACTTC.

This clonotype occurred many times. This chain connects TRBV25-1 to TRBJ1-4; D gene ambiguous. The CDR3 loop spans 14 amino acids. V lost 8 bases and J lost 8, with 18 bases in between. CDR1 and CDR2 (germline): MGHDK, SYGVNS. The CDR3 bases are TGTGCCAGCGGGTCAAGTGAGCCAAGGGAAAAACTGTTTTTT. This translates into CASGSSEPREKLFF.

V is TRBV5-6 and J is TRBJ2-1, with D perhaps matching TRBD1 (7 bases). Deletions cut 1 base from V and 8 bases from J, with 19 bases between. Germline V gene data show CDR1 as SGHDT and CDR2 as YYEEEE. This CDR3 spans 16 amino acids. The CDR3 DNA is TGTGCCAGCAGCTTGCTTCGGCAGGGGGAGCGGGATGAGCAGTTCTTC. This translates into CASSLLRQGERDEQFF.

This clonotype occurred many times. The CDR3 loop reads CASSYRMSAGTETQYF. CDR3 DNA sequence: TGTGCCAGCAGCTATAGGATGTCGGCGGGGACGGAGACCCAGTACTTC. V gene TRBV11-2 combines with J gene TRBJ2-5; weak D call: TRBD2 (6 bases). The V and J ends lost 4 bases and 5 bases respectively, with 20 bases between them. The CDR3 runs to 16 residues. The germline V gene has CDR1 SGHAT and CDR2 FQNNGV.

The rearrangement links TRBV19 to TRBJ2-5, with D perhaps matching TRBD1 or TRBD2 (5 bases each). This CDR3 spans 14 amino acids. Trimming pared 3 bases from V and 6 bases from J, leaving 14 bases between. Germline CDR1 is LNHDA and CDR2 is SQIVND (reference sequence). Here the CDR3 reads CASSIGGTGKTQYF. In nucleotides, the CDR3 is TGTGCCAGTAGTATCGGTGGGACCGGGAAGACCCAGTACTTC.

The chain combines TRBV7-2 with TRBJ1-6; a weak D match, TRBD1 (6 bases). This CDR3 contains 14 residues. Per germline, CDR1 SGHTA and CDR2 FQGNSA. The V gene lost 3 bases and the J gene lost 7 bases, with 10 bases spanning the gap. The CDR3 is CASSLGGLNSPLHF. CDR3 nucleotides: TGTGCCAGCAGCTTGGGGGGGCTCAATTCACCCCTCCACTTT.

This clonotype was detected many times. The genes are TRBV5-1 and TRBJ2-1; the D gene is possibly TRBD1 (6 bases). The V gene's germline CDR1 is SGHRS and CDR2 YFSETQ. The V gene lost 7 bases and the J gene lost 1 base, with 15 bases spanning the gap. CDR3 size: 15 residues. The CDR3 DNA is TGCGCCAGCCCAGGGGATGTAAGATCCTACAATGAGCAGTTCTTC. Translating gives CASPGDVRSYNEQFF.

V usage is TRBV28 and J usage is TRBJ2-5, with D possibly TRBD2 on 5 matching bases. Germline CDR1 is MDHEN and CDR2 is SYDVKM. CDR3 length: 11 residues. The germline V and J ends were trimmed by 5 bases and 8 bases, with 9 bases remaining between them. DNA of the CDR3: TGTGCCAGCAGTACGGGATTCACCCAGTACTTC. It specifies CASSTGFTQYF.

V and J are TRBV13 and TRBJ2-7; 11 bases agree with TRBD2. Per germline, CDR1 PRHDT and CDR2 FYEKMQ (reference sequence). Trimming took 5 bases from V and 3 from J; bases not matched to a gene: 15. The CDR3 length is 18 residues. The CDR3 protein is CASSPPGTSGHPFYEQYF. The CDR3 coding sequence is TGTGCCAGCAGCCCCCCCGGGACTAGCGGACACCCGTTCTACGAGCAGTACTTC.